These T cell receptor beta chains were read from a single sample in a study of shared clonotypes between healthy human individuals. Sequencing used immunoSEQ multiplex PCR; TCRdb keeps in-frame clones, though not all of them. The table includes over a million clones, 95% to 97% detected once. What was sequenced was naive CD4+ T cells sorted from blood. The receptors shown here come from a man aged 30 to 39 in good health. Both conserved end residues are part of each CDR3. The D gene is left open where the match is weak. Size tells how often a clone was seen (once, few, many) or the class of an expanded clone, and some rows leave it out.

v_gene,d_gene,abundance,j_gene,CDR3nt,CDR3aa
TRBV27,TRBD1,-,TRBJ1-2,TGTGCCAGCAGTCACCACCAGGGGGGCTATGGCTACACCTTC,CASSHHQGGYGYTF
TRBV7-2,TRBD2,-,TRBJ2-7,TGTGCCAGCAGCTATGGACTAGCGGGGAACTACGAGCAGTACTTC,CASSYGLAGNYEQYF
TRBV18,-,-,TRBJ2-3,TGTGCCAGCTCACTGGGGAGCACAGATACGCAGTATTTT,CASSLGSTDTQYF
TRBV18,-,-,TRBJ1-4,TGTGCCAGCTCACCTTCGGGGGACGAAAAACTGTTTTTT,CASSPSGDEKLFF
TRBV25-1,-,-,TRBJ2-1,TGTGCCAGCAGTGACCACCGTGGTAGCGAGTACAATGAGCAGTTCTTC,CASSDHRGSEYNEQFF
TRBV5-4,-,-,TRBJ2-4,TGTGCCAGCAGCTTAGCACCCGCGGACATTCAGTACTTC,CASSLAPADIQYF
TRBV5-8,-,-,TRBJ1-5,TGTGCCAGCAGCCCCGGGTCTCAAAGCAATCAGCCCCAGCATTTT,CASSPGSQSNQPQHF
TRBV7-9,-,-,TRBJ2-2,TGTGCCAGCCCACGTGCCTTGGGACATTCTTACACCGGGGAGCTGTTTTTT,CASPRALGHSYTGELFF
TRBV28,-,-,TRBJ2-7,TGTGCCAGCAGTTCGTCGGGACACTCCTACGAGCAGTACTTC,CASSSSGHSYEQYF
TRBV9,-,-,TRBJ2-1,TGTGCCAGCAGCGTAGCCGGGAGCGGCGTGCCGATCAATGAGCAGTTCTTC,CASSVAGSGVPINEQFF
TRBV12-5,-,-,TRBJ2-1,TGTGCTAGTGGTTTGGCCCCGGGACGTGCGAATGAGCAGTTCTTC,CASGLAPGRANEQFF
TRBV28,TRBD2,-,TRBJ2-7,TGTGCCAGCACCGTGACTAGCGGGACTTCCTACGAGCAGTACTTC,CASTVTSGTSYEQYF
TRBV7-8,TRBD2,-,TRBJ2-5,TGTGCCAGCAGCTTAGGAGCGGGATTGGAGACCCAGTACTTC,CASSLGAGLETQYF
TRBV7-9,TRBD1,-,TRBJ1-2,TGTGCCAGCAGCTTGGGACAGGGGGCCTCTAACTATGGCTACACCTTC,CASSLGQGASNYGYTF
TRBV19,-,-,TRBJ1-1,TGTGCCAGTAAACGCCGTTTGGACGCTGAAGCTTTCTTT,CASKRRLDAEAFF
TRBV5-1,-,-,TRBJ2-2,TGCGCCAGCAGCTTGGGAGCGAACACCGGGGAGCTGTTTTTT,CASSLGANTGELFF
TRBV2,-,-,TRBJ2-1,TGTGCCAGCAGTGACTTGAACAGGGATAATGAGCAGTTCTTC,CASSDLNRDNEQFF
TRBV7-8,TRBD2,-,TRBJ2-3,TGTGCCAGCAGCTCGGCCCCCGCTAGCGGGAGTATGGGCACAGATACGCAGTATTTT,CASSSAPASGSMGTDTQYF
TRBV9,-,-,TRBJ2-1,TGTGCCAGCAGCGTAGGGAGCTCCTACAATGAGCAGTTCTTC,CASSVGSSYNEQFF
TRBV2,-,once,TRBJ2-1,TGTGCCAACCCGGACACCGCCCAGAATGAGCAGTTCTTC,CANPDTAQNEQFF
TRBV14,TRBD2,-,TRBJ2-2,TGTGCCAGCAGCTCGTCCCTGGGGAGGGCGGACTCAGACACCGGGGAGCTGTTTTTT,CASSSSLGRADSDTGELFF
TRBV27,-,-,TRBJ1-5,TGTGCCAGCAGTTTACGGAACAGGGTGGGCAATCAGCCCCAGCATTTT,CASSLRNRVGNQPQHF
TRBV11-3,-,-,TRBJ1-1,TGTGCCAGCAGCTTAGACAGGGGTGAAGCTTTCTTT,CASSLDRGEAFF
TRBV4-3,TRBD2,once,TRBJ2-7,TGCGCCAGCAGCCAAGATATCGCTAGCGGGAGCTCCTACGAGCAGTACTTC,CASSQDIASGSSYEQYF
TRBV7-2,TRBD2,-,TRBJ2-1,TGTGCCAGCAGCTCCCGGACTAGTAACGGTAAGCAGTTCTTC,CASSSRTSNGKQFF
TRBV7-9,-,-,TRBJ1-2,TGTGCCAGCAGCCCTGCCCGAACAGGGACTAACTATGGCTACACCTTC,CASSPARTGTNYGYTF
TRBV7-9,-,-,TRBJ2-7,TGTGCCAGCAGCTTAGCGCAAGGCAGGGTCCTCTACGAGCAGTACTTC,CASSLAQGRVLYEQYF
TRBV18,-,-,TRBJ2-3,TGTGCCAGCTCACCAATACCCGGGACCACCACAGATACGCAGTATTTT,CASSPIPGTTTDTQYF
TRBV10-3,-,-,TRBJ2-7,TGTGCCATCAGTGTGGAGGGCGTGAGCTCCTACGAGCAGTACTTC,CAISVEGVSSYEQYF
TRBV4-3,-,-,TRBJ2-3,TGCGCCAGCGCCCTGGGGGGGGCGGGAGCAGGGGATACGCAGTATTTT,CASALGGAGAGDTQYF
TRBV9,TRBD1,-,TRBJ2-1,TGTGCCAGCAGCGTAGGGACAGGGTTTGAGCAGTTCTTC,CASSVGTGFEQFF
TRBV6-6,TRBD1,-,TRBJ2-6,TGTGCCAGCATCCCCGGGACAGCTGGGGCCAACGTCCTGACTTTC,CASIPGTAGANVLTF
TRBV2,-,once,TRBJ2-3,TGTGCCAGCAGTGAAAAGGGAGTGGAAGCGACAGATACGCAGTATTTT,CASSEKGVEATDTQYF
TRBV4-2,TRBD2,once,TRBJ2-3,TGTGCCAGCAGCCCGAGAGTGGGTAGCGGGAATACAGATACGCAGTATTTT,CASSPRVGSGNTDTQYF
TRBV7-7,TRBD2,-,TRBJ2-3,TGTGCCAGCAGCCCTCACGGGAGGGCATCAGATACGCAGTATTTT,CASSPHGRASDTQYF
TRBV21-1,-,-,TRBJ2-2,TGTGCCAGCAGCAAAGAGATTGGACCAGCCACCGGGGAGCTGTTTTTT,CASSKEIGPATGELFF
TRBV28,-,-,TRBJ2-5,TGTGCCAGCAGTTTAGAGGGAGGTTATCAAGAGACCCAGTACTTC,CASSLEGGYQETQYF
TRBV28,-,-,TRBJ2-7,TGTGCCAGCAGCCTCCCTCCCTACGAGCAGTACTTC,CASSLPPYEQYF
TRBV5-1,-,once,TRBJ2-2,TGCGCCAGCAGCACCGGCCTCAGGGCCACCGGGGAGCTGTTTTTT,CASSTGLRATGELFF
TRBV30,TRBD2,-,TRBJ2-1,TGTGCCTGGAGCTCCGGACTAGCGGCGGGTGAGCAGTTCTTC,CAWSSGLAAGEQFF
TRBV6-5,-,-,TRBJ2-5,TGTGCCAGCAGTTACGGGGGCCCGCAAGAGACCCAGTACTTC,CASSYGGPQETQYF
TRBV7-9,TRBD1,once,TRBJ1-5,TGTAAGGGAGGGGGCGGTGAGGATCAGCCCCAGCATTTT,CKGGGGEDQPQHF
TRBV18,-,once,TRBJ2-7,TGTGCCAGCTCACCAAGGGACGGCTACGAGCAGTACTTC,CASSPRDGYEQYF
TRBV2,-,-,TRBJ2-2,TGTGCCAGCAGTGAAGAGGGGGTTCAGCGGAACACCGGGGAGCTGTTTTTT,CASSEEGVQRNTGELFF
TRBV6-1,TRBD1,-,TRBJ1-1,TGTGCCAGCAGTGAGGACTCAGGGGGAATGAACACTGAAGCTTTCTTT,CASSEDSGGMNTEAFF
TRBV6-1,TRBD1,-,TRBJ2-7,TGTGCCAGCAGTGTACAGGGACAGAGAGTGACCTACGAGCAGTACTTC,CASSVQGQRVTYEQYF
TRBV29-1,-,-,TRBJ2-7,TGCAGCGTTGTATGGGGGGGCGCAGGCTACGAGCAGTACTTC,CSVVWGGAGYEQYF
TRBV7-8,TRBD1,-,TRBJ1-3,TGTGCCAGCAGCTTCCAGGGGACAGGGTTCTCTGGAAACACCATATATTTT,CASSFQGTGFSGNTIYF
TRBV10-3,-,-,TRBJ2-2,TGTGCCATCAGAATAGCGGCGACGAACACCGGGGAGCTGTTTTTT,CAIRIAATNTGELFF
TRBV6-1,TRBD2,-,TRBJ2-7,TGTGCCAGCAGTGGTAGACTAGCGGGGGACGAGCAGTACTTC,CASSGRLAGDEQYF
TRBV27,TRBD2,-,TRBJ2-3,TGTGCCAGCAGTTCGGGGCTAGCGGGATACACAGATACGCAGTATTTT,CASSSGLAGYTDTQYF
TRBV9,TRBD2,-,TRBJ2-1,TGTGCCAGTGATAGTTTGGGGGAGGGTCCCTACAATGAGCAGTTCTTC,CASDSLGEGPYNEQFF
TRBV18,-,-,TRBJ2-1,TGTGCCAGCTCACAAATATCCTATGGGAGCTCCTACAATGAGCAGTTCTTC,CASSQISYGSSYNEQFF
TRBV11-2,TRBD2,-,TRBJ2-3,TGTGCCAGCAGCCCAGCGGGGGGTTGGATCACAGATACGCAGTATTTT,CASSPAGGWITDTQYF
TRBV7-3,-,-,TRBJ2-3,TGTGCCAGCAGCCCGACCCCCCCGACGCAGTATTTT,CASSPTPPTQYF